These 15 T cell receptor beta chains originate from one sample sequenced in a study of blood T cell repertoires in COVID-19. TCRdb keeps only in-frame clones here, not all; method: immunoSEQ multiplex PCR. The data contain more than 65,000 clones, 87% of them singletons. The sequenced sample was peripheral blood. The origin of the receptors is a woman aged 45-65 years with acute or convalescent COVID-19.

The rearrangement joins TRBV18 to TRBJ1-1; TRBD1 matches at 8 bases. This CDR3 spans 15 amino acids. The germline V gene encodes CDR1 KGHSH and CDR2 LQKENI. The V gene end was trimmed by 2 bases and the J gene end by 5 bases; junction bases not matched to a gene: 7. CDR3 DNA sequence: TGTGCCAGCTCACCAGACAGGGGATTGAGGACTGAAGCTTTCTTT. It encodes CASSPDRGLRTEAFF. Combining the CDR3 with reference TRBV18 and TRBJ1-1 gives the whole variable domain NAGVMQNPRHLVRRRGQEARLRCSPMKGHSHVYWYRQLPEEGLKFMVYLQKENIIDESGMPKERFSAEFPKEGPSILRIQQVVRGDSAAYFCASSPDRGLRTEAFFGQGTRLTVV.

The J gene is TRBJ1-4, the V gene TRBV2, with D perhaps TRBD1 (5 bases). The CDR3 is 14 residues long. The germline gives CDR1 SNHLY, CDR2 FYNNEI. V shed 8 bases and J shed 0 bases, with 10 bases lying between them. The DNA of the CDR3 is TGTGCCAGCCGACAGCAACCAACTAATGAAAAACTGTTTTTT. Protein product: CASRQQPTNEKLFF.

J is TRBJ1-6 and V is TRBV6-1, with unresolved D. The CDR3 runs to 15 residues. CDR1 is MNHNS, CDR2 SASEGT, per germline. Between the trimmed V and J ends, which lost 1 base and 8 bases, there was a span of 12 bases. CDR3 protein: CASSEGPRGHSPLHF. The CDR3 bases are TGTGCCAGCAGTGAAGGTCCTCGAGGGCATTCACCCCTCCACTTT.

V is TRBV5-4 and J is TRBJ2-5; D possibly corresponds to TRBD2 (5 bases). The CDR3 has 13 amino acids. CDR1 and CDR2 (germline): SGHNT, YYREEE (reference sequence). The V end was cut by 2 bases, the J end by 5 bases, with 10 bases between. The CDR3 coding sequence is TGTGCCAGCAGCTTTTCTAGCAGGGAGACCCAGTACTTC. This sequence encodes CASSFSSRETQYF.

The chain recombines TRBV12-5 with TRBJ1-2; 7 bases are a match to TRBD1. CDR1 is LGHNT and CDR2 is FRNRAP in the germline V gene. CDR3 length equals 16 residues. The V gene end was trimmed by 0 bases and the J gene end by 5 bases; junction bases not matched to a gene: 9. CDR3 amino acids: CASGLVARQGSYGYTF. The CDR3 DNA is TGTGCTAGTGGTTTGGTGGCGAGACAGGGTTCGTATGGCTACACCTTC.

The chain combines TRBV7-9 with TRBJ2-3; possible D gene TRBD1, 5 bases. CDR3 length: 15 residues. V shed 2 bases and J shed 6 bases, with 15 bases lying between them. Germline assignment: CDR1 SEHNR and CDR2 FQNEAQ (reference sequence). DNA for the CDR3: TGTGCCAGCAGCTTATCCCTGGACATTACGGATACGCAGTATTTT. Translating it yields CASSLSLDITDTQYF.

This clone appeared once. The chain has TRBV7-9 and TRBJ2-3; D is perhaps TRBD1 (5 bases). The CDR3 is made up of 13 amino acids. Trimming stripped 6 bases from V and 5 bases from J, with 12 bases between. CDR1 is SEHNR, CDR2 FQNEAQ, per germline (reference sequence). The CDR3 is CASSPNRGDTQYF. Written as DNA, the CDR3 is TGTGCCAGCAGTCCCAATAGGGGAGATACGCAGTATTTT.

CDR3 DNA sequence: TGTGCCAGCAGTGAAGATACGGGGATAACCACAGATACGCAGTATTTT. This translates into CASSEDTGITTDTQYF. The chain recombines TRBV6-1 with TRBJ2-3; possibly TRBD2 for D (5 bases). Germline CDR1 reads MNHNS; CDR2 reads SASEGT. The CDR3 is made up of 16 amino acids. V lost 1 base to trimming and J lost 2 bases, with 13 bases between them.

The chain combines TRBV28 with TRBJ2-3; D possibly corresponds to TRBD1 (5 bases). In germline, CDR1 is MDHEN, CDR2 SYDVKM. The CDR3 is made up of 15 amino acids. The ends were cut back, 2 bases at V and 1 base at J, with 10 bases in the middle. The CDR3 protein is CASSLGAAGTDTQYF. The CDR3 DNA reads TGTGCCAGCAGTTTAGGGGCGGCGGGCACAGATACGCAGTATTTT.

The chain is built from TRBV19 and TRBJ2-1; TRBD1 aligns across 9 bases. V gave up 5 bases and J gave up 7 bases; unmatched junction bases: 6. This CDR3 region has 14 residues. Germline CDR1 LNHDA, CDR2 SQIVND (reference sequence). The CDR3 sequence is CASSFGTGYNEQFF. CDR3 nucleotides: TGTGCCAGTAGTTTTGGGACAGGGTATAATGAGCAGTTCTTC.

The chain has TRBV5-1 and TRBJ2-3; 7 bases align to TRBD2. Germline V gene lookup returns CDR1 SGHRS and CDR2 YFSETQ. The CDR3 extends over 16 amino acids. V shed 0 bases, J shed 2 bases, and the junction held 6 bases outside the gene matches. The CDR3 region has the DNA TGCGCCAGCAGCTTGGATGGGCTAGCGGTCACAGATACGCAGTATTTT. It codes for CASSLDGLAVTDTQYF.

The V gene is TRBV4-1, the J gene TRBJ2-1, with TRBD2 as a possible D gene (6 bases). CDR3 length: 16 amino acids. The V end was cut by 3 bases, the J end by 0 bases, with 12 bases between. Per the germline V gene, CDR1 is MGHRA and CDR2 is YSYEKL. CDR3 residues: CASSHPLAPSYNEQFF. CDR3 in DNA: TGCGCCAGCAGCCATCCCCTAGCGCCCTCCTACAATGAGCAGTTCTTC.

The chain is built from TRBV5-1 and TRBJ1-2, with no clear D. V shed 4 bases and J shed 5 bases, with 15 bases lying between them. CDR1 is SGHRS, CDR2 YFSETQ, per germline. This CDR3 has 14 amino acids. The CDR3 here is CASSPEGSGYGYTF. The CDR3 DNA sequence: TGCGCCAGCAGCCCCGAAGGGAGTGGGTATGGCTACACCTTC.

The chain employs TRBV9 and TRBJ2-3; TRBD2 might be the D (6 bases). Trimming removed 1 base from V and 2 bases from J, with 11 bases in between. The CDR3 covers 15 residues. From germline, CDR1 is SGDLS and CDR2 YYNGEE. This chain's CDR3 is CASSVRGVYTDTQYF. The CDR3 DNA sequence: TGTGCCAGCAGCGTACGCGGGGTCTACACAGATACGCAGTATTTT.

There are a few counts of this clone. The same CDR3 also results from other DNA sequences found in this sample. This chain uses TRBV5-1 with TRBJ2-7; D gene unclear. Per germline, CDR1 SGHRS and CDR2 YFSETQ. Trimming cost V 6 bases and J 2 bases, with 9 bases left between them. This CDR3 has 12 amino acids. The CDR3 nucleotides read TGCGCCAGCAAAGCGTCAACCTACGAGCAGTACTTC. It is translated as CASKASTYEQYF.